This is a list of T cell receptor beta chains from one sample in a study of cytomegalovirus exposure and HLA in healthy donors. Produced via immunoSEQ multiplex PCR; TCRdb's table is partial and in-frame only. The table includes about 130,000 clones, approximately 82% detected once. The specimen sequenced was PBMCs. These receptor sequences come from a boy between 2 and 10 years old in good health and CMV-seronegative. The conserved cysteine and the conserved F or W are not part of the CDR3 here.

TRBJ1-1 | TRBV2 | ASMTGSEAF
TRBJ2-7 | TRBV12-5 | ASGSDRDYEQY
. | TRBV30 | AWAHDGTGFNEQY
TRBJ1-2 | TRBV14 | ASSRTGVYGYT
TRBJ1-3 | TRBV5-1 | ASSLVQGRGNTIY
TRBJ2-1 | TRBV27 | ASSLSAGEVNEQF
TRBJ1-4 | TRBV7-2 | ASGQGNNEKLF
TRBJ1-1 | TRBV6-4 | ASSDSPGSGTEAF
TRBJ1-5 | TRBV12-5 | ASGLSQPQH
TRBJ1-2 | TRBV30 | AWSLSPGHAGVYGYT
TRBJ2-1 | TRBV4-3 | ASSQLAGSYNEQF
TRBJ2-5 | TRBV2 | ARGAFGETQY
TRBJ1-5 | TRBV7-9 | ASSSDRVTGQPQH
TRBJ2-2 | TRBV6-6 | ASRTGGPKNTGELF
TRBJ1-1 | TRBV5-6 | ASSLGGRGRQSNTEAF
TRBJ1-2 | TRBV6-5 | ASRLTGNYGYT
TRBJ1-6 | TRBV19 | ASRIGQSNSPLH
TRBJ2-5 | TRBV2 | ASRRLLETQY
TRBJ2-3 | TRBV19 | ASSIHSGSADTQY
TRBJ2-3 | TRBV6-4 | ASSTSPGQGSDTQY
TRBJ2-5 | TRBV9 | ASSVVIAGQETQY
TRBJ2-1 | TRBV11-2 | ASSLPGPQF
TRBJ1-1 | TRBV7-9 | AVLAGGFMNTEAF
TRBJ2-1 | TRBV19 | ASNPRTGGYNEQF
TRBJ2-5 | TRBV6-5 | ASKEPAGDGETQY
TRBJ1-2 | TRBV4-1 | ASSQVGSPGYT
TRBJ1-1 | TRBV2 | ASIGGGGNTEAF
TRBJ2-1 | TRBV4-1 | ASSRTRQGSSYNEQF
TRBJ2-5 | TRBV30 | AWNAGVLGGSVETQY
TRBJ1-2 | TRBV4-3 | ASSNPGAGRYGYT
TRBJ2-3 | TRBV13 | ASSLYPSGVWASTDTQY
TRBJ2-5 | TRBV27 | ASRKTGGLPTEETQY
TRBJ2-7 | TRBV13 | ASSYGTGSYEQY
TRBJ2-2 | TRBV9 | ASSVKNLPGQRNTGELF
TRBJ1-4 | TRBV7-2 | ASSSRRKGELF
TRBJ2-7 | TRBV6-1 | ASRPTVTYEQY
TRBJ2-1 | TRBV7-3 | ASSSTGGSEQF
TRBJ1-5 | TRBV19 | ASSIQTGGNQPQH
TRBJ2-7 | TRBV7-8 | ASSLAGQGAYEQY
TRBJ2-1 | TRBV7-9 | ASSSTDRETSGRWYEQF
TRBJ1-1 | TRBV7-9 | ASSLSLLNTEAF
TRBJ1-1 | TRBV7-2 | ASSYTGTGATEAF
TRBJ2-7 | TRBV4-1 | ASSQRAGGVGEQY
TRBJ2-1 | TRBV4-1 | ASSQVWRSSYNEQF